This TCR beta chain was captured by sequencing in a study of blood T cells in healthy people across ages. About this clonotype: The antigen is unknown.

Sample-barcoded 5' priming and a J-beta primer mix drove a second PCR of roughly 7 to 11 cycles. Paired-end reads containing CDR3 totaled no fewer than 2.5 million for each sample. TCRdb reprocessed the 5' RACE reads with MiXCR, giving one entry per CDR3 protein. Of 550,000 to 650,000 distinct CDR3 sequences listed, 25% to 35% are singletons. General study findings and limits: Reliance upon unsorted PBMCs precluded definitive naive versus antigen-experienced comparison. Long-lived and aged donors differed, with more naive CD4+ cells and higher diversity in the long-lived.

CDR1 is MNHEY and CDR2 is SMNVEV in the germline V gene (reference sequence). V lost 4 bases, J lost 4 bases, and 6 bases stayed unmatched. The CDR3 is made up of 15 amino acids. These data also formed part of another study, on T cells of mothers and their children.

The rearrangement uses TRBV27 and TRBJ2-1, with 8 bases identical to TRBD2. Sequencing input: blood. This clonotype was obtained from a boy aged 2-15 years in good health. CDR3 DNA sequence: TGTGCCAGCAGTTGGAGTAGCGGGGCTTACAATGAGCAGTTCTTC. It specifies CASSWSSGAYNEQFF.